This passage covers 23 T cell receptor beta chains from one sample sequenced in a study of patients and donors after allogeneic stem cell transplantation. Each CDR3 protein gets one entry after TCRdb re-called the RT-PCR reads with MiXCR. The table records some 960,000 distinct CDR3 sequences, more than 15% of them present only once. The sequenced sample was blood, either unsorted or a sorted T cell fraction (not recorded which). The receptor source for this set is a human donor who was either an allogeneic HSCT recipient or a stem cell or donor lymphocyte infusion donor (not recorded which). It is not recorded whose cells these are; they may come from a transplant donor.

There are many counts of this clonotype. Compared with germline, one end of the junction differs, possibly owing to a read error. V usage is TRBV5-1 and J usage is TRBJ1-3; D may be TRBD1 (6 bases). Germline V gives CDR1 SGHRS, CDR2 YFSETQ. The CDR3 has 15 residues. The CDR3: CASSPGQSSGNTIYF. The CDR3 region has the DNA TGTGCCAGCAGCCCCGGACAGAGCTCTGGAAACACCATATATTTT. Complete variable domain (other parts from reference TRBV5-1 and TRBJ1-3): KAGVTQTPRYLIKTRGQQVTLSCSPISGHRSVSWYQQTPGQGLQFLFEYFSETQRNKGNFPGRFSGRQFSNSRSEMNVSTLELGDSALYLCASSPGQSSGNTIYFGEGSWLTVV.

This clonotype was counted between two and nine times. The DNA of the CDR3 is TGTGCCAGCAGTTACCCTACAGGGGGCCAAGAGACCCAGTACTTC. Protein sequence: CASSYPTGGQETQYF. V gene TRBV6-5 combines with J gene TRBJ2-5; 8 bases are shared with TRBD1. Germline V gene lookup returns CDR1 MNHEY and CDR2 SVGAGI. V shed 2 bases, J shed 1 base, and the junction held 3 bases outside the gene matches. CDR3 size: 15 residues.

V and J are TRBV6-5 and TRBJ2-5, with no clear D. Trimming cost V 5 bases and J 2 bases, with 6 bases left between them. The V gene's germline CDR1 is MNHEY and CDR2 SVGAGI. There are 12 residues in the CDR3. The CDR3 DNA is TGTGCCAGCAGTGACGCTCAAGAGACCCAGTACTTC. It codes for CASSDAQETQYF.

V and J are TRBV6-5 and TRBJ2-2, with 8 bases aligning to TRBD1. Germline lookup yields CDR1 MNHEY and CDR2 SVGAGI. The length of the CDR3 is 15 residues. V trimming: 2 bases; J trimming: 6 bases; junction bases outside the gene matches: 5. In DNA form, the CDR3 reads TGTGCCAGCAGTTACGCAGGGGGCGCCCCCGGGGAGCTGTTTTTT. Translating it yields CASSYAGGAPGELFF.

This clonotype was picked up many times. The chain recombines TRBV12-3 or TRBV12-4 with TRBJ2-5, with 7 nucleotides matching TRBD2. The V segment lost 2 bases and the J segment 2 bases; nucleotides outside the gene matches: 2. The CDR3 is 14 amino acids. This CDR3 is CASSLLGLQETQYF. CDR3 sequence (DNA): TGTGCCAGCAGTTTATTGGGACTACAAGAGACCCAGTACTTC.

The chain recombines TRBV12-3 or TRBV12-4 with TRBJ1-2; TRBD1 aligns across 7 bases. The CDR3 spans 13 residues. V trimming: 7 bases; J trimming: 2 bases; junction bases outside the gene matches: 4. Here the CDR3 reads CASKGQQNYGYTF. CDR3 nucleotide sequence: TGTGCCAGCAAGGGACAGCAAAACTATGGCTACACCTTC.

The gene calls are TRBV4-1 and TRBJ2-7; 8 bases align to TRBD1. V dropped 2 bases and J dropped 3; count of bases not matched to a gene: 6. The CDR3 is 15 amino acids. The germline CDR1 and CDR2 sequences are MGHRA and YSYEKL. The CDR3 here is CASSQPGQAHYEQYF. In DNA, the CDR3 is TGCGCCAGCAGCCAACCGGGACAGGCTCACTACGAGCAGTACTTC.

The chain carries TRBV25-1 and TRBJ1-1, with D unclear. Germline loops: CDR1 MGHDK, CDR2 SYGVNS. The V end was cut by 9 bases, the J end by 1 base, with 12 bases between. The CDR3 is 13 amino acids. CDR3: CARKVSPNTEAFF. The CDR3 region has the DNA TGTGCCAGAAAAGTATCCCCGAACACTGAAGCTTTCTTT.

V usage is TRBV6-5 and J usage is TRBJ1-2; D gene ambiguous. This CDR3 comprises 12 residues. Germline assignment: CDR1 MNHEY and CDR2 SVGAGI. The germline V and J ends were trimmed by 0 bases and 8 bases, with 7 bases remaining between them. In DNA, the CDR3 is TGTGCCAGCAGTTACTCGAAGGGCGGCTACACCTTC. This gives the protein CASSYSKGGYTF.

This rearrangement joins TRBV3-1 to TRBJ2-1, with TRBD2 identical over 13 bases. The V gene's germline CDR1 is LGHDT and CDR2 YNNKEL (reference sequence). V was pared by 5 bases and J by 10 bases, with 8 bases of the junction left unmatched. The CDR3 totals 15 residues. The CDR3 coding sequence is TGTGCCAGCAGCGCCACTAGCGGGAGGGCGGGGGAGCAGTTCTTC. This gives the protein CASSATSGRAGEQFF.

This clonotype was seen more than once but under ten times. V and J are TRBV14 and TRBJ1-2; 7 nucleotides agree with TRBD1. The CDR3 covers 15 residues. In germline, CDR1 is SGHDN, CDR2 FVKESK. V shed 0 bases and J 6 bases; nucleotides not matched to a gene: 7. CDR3 sequence (DNA): TGTGCCAGCAGCCAAGAATGGGACAGTAAACATGGCTACACCTTC. Its translation is CASSQEWDSKHGYTF.

The chain uses TRBV14 and TRBJ2-7; TRBD1 matches 9 bases. Per the germline V gene, CDR1 is SGHDN and CDR2 is FVKESK. The CDR3 loop spans 14 amino acids. V lost 2 bases, J lost 3 bases, and 2 bases stayed unmatched. The CDR3 region has the DNA TGTGCCAGCAGCCAATGGGACAGGGTCTACGAGCAGTACTTC. Amino acid sequence: CASSQWDRVYEQYF. Based on the CDR3 plus reference TRBV14 and TRBJ2-7, the full variable domain is EAGVTQFPSHSVIEKGQTVTLRCDPISGHDNLYWYRRVMGKEIKFLLHFVKESKQDESGMPNNRFLAERTGGTYSTLKVQPAELEDSGVYFCASSQWDRVYEQYFGPGTRLTVT.

The CDR3 loop reads CASSPGRVEQFF. The CDR3 region has the DNA TGTGCCAGCAGCCCGGGGAGGGTTGAGCAGTTCTTC. The chain uses TRBV7-9 and TRBJ2-1; 7 bases are shared with TRBD2. Germline V lookup: CDR1 SEHNR, CDR2 FQNEAQ (reference sequence). The CDR3 is made up of 12 amino acids. Trimming took 5 bases from V and 9 from J; bases not matched to a gene: 4. The complete variable domain, with remaining parts taken from reference TRBV7-9 and TRBJ2-1, reads DTGVSQNPRHKITKRGQNVTFRCDPISEHNRLYWYRQTLGQGPEFLTYFQNEAQLEKSRLLSDRFSAERPKGSFSTLEIQRTEQGDSAMYLCASSPGRVEQFFGPGTRLTVL.

The table lists this clonotype with a few counts. This rearrangement joins TRBV6-5 to TRBJ1-2, with D maybe TRBD1 (5 bases). The CDR3 is made up of 16 amino acids. Trimming removed 1 base from V and 2 bases from J, with 14 bases in between. CDR1 and CDR2 from the germline V gene are MNHEY and SVGAGI. CDR3 loop: CASSYLGASLNYGYTF. CDR3 nucleotide sequence: TGTGCCAGCAGTTACTTAGGGGCAAGCTTAAACTATGGCTACACCTTC.

This chain connects TRBV4-3 to TRBJ1-2; D is undetermined. Trimming left V 3 bases short and J 9 bases short, with 14 bases between. Germline V gives CDR1 LGHNA, CDR2 YSLEER. CDR3 length equals 13 residues. CDR3 loop: CASSHGSKNSYTF. The CDR3 DNA is TGCGCCAGCAGCCACGGGAGTAAGAATAGCTACACCTTC.

This clonotype was picked up many times. This chain connects TRBV5-1 to TRBJ2-5; 9 bases are a match to TRBD1. Germline V gene sequence: CDR1 SGHRS, CDR2 YFSETQ. V lost 4 bases, J lost 1 base, and 2 bases stayed unmatched. The CDR3 covers 14 residues. CDR3 in amino acids: CASSLQGAQETQYF. In DNA, the CDR3 is TGCGCCAGCAGCCTACAGGGGGCCCAAGAGACCCAGTACTTC. The complete variable domain, with remaining parts taken from reference TRBV5-1 and TRBJ2-5, reads KAGVTQTPRYLIKTRGQQVTLSCSPISGHRSVSWYQQTPGQGLQFLFEYFSETQRNKGNFPGRFSGRQFSNSRSEMNVSTLELGDSALYLCASSLQGAQETQYFGPGTRLLVL.

The table lists this clonotype with a few counts. The V gene is TRBV20-1, the J gene TRBJ1-6; no firm D call. Germline CDR1 and CDR2: DFQATT and SNEGSKA (reference sequence). The CDR3 is made up of 14 amino acids. The V gene lost 3 bases and the J gene lost 5 bases, with 11 bases spanning the gap. The CDR3 region is CSARRGNHNSPLHF. The CDR3, as DNA: TGCAGTGCTAGGAGAGGGAACCATAATTCACCCCTCCACTTT.

V is TRBV20-1 and J is TRBJ1-3, with D unresolved. Germline-derived CDR1 and CDR2 are DFQATT and SNEGSKA (reference sequence). With 0 bases removed from V and 2 bases from J, the gap between germline ends came to 11 bases. The CDR3 is 15 amino acids. This chain's CDR3 is CSARDLRGAGNTIYF. CDR3 nucleotides: TGCAGTGCTAGAGATCTTCGGGGAGCTGGAAACACCATATATTTT.

This clonotype appeared a few times. V is TRBV29-1 and J is TRBJ2-2, with 9 bases that match TRBD2. The CDR3 runs to 14 residues. Unmatched junction bases numbered 5, after V lost 4 bases and J lost 5 bases. Germline V gives CDR1 SQVTM, CDR2 ANQGSEA. The CDR3 region is CSVAASGMTGELFF. The CDR3 DNA is TGCAGCGTTGCGGCTAGCGGGATGACCGGGGAGCTGTTTTTT.

The V call is TRBV12-3 or TRBV12-4, the J call TRBJ2-2, with 7 bases that match TRBD2. The CDR3 has 17 amino acids. Germline trimming cut 5 bases from V and 1 base from J; bases unmatched to any gene: 10. CDR3 loop: CASSPGGGGLNTGELFF. As DNA, the CDR3 is TGTGCCAGCAGTCCCGGAGGCGGGGGACTGAACACCGGGGAGCTGTTTTTT.

This clonotype occurred a few times. The CDR3 spells CASRLHGLAGENEQFF. The CDR3 DNA is TGTGCCAGCAGACTTCATGGACTAGCGGGGGAGAATGAGCAGTTCTTC. The rearrangement joins TRBV2 to TRBJ2-1; 13 bases line up with TRBD2. V lost 6 bases and J lost 7; bases outside the gene matches: 9. The CDR3 has 16 residues. CDR1 is SNHLY and CDR2 is FYNNEI in the germline V gene.

V usage is TRBV4-3 and J usage is TRBJ2-2, with D perhaps TRBD2 (6 bases). Trimming took off 0 bases at V and 5 bases at J, with 16 bases between the two ends. CDR1 is LGHNA, CDR2 YSLEER, per germline. The CDR3 loop spans 17 amino acids. The DNA of the CDR3 is TGCGCCAGCAGCCAAGACCGGGATCGGGGGAGGACCGGGGAGCTGTTTTTT. It specifies CASSQDRDRGRTGELFF.

This clonotype was observed a handful of times. Here the CDR3 DNA reads TGTGCCAGCAGCCAAGACTCTCGGCAGCTGAACACTGAAGCTTTCTTT. This translates into CASSQDSRQLNTEAFF. The chain is built from TRBV3-1 and TRBJ1-1, with D unresolved. V was pared by 0 bases and J by 0 bases, with 11 bases between. CDR1 and CDR2 (germline): LGHDT, YNNKEL (reference sequence). The length of the CDR3 is 16 residues.